A selection of T cell receptor beta chains follows, all from one sample in a study of cytomegalovirus exposure and HLA in healthy donors. The repertoire was sequenced with immunoSEQ multiplex PCR; TCRdb's copy has only in-frame clones and lacks some. The data show over 100,000 clones, roughly four fifths seen once. The sample was PBMCs. Every receptor here comes from a male donor in good health and CMV-seropositive. CDR3s include the opening cysteine and the closing phenylalanine or tryptophan.

CDR3aa	v_gene	j_gene	len
CASSLAAGLSYEQYF	TRBV7-2	-	15
CASSIRWETDTQYF	TRBV19	TRBJ2-3	14
CASSSYDTFPYNEQFF	TRBV5-6	TRBJ2-1	16
CASSLNAGERETQYF	TRBV7-2	TRBJ2-5	15
CASSYSNTGVKTQYF	TRBV6-5	TRBJ2-5	15
CASSLRDNYEQYF	TRBV7-2	-	13
CASSIGLVYYNEQFF	TRBV19	TRBJ2-1	15
CASSFRVGANVLTF	TRBV11-2	TRBJ2-6	14
CASSYRTGAGEQFF	TRBV6-6	TRBJ2-1	14
CASSGGVAPTDTQYF	TRBV5-1	TRBJ2-3	15